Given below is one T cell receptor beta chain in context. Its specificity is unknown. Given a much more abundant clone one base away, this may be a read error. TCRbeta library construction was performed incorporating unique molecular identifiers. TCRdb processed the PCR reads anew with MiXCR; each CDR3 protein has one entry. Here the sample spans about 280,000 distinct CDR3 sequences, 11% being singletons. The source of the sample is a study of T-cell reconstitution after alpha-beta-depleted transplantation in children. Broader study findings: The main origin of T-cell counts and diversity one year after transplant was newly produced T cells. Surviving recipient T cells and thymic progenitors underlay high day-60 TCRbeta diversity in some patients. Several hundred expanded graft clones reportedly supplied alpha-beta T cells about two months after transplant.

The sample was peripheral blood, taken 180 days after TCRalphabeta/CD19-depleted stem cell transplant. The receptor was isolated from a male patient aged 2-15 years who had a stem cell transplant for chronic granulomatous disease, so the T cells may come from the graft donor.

The CDR3 region is CASSLAPGGLAGNEQFF. The CDR3 coding sequence is TGCGCCAGCAGCTTGGCCCCAGGGGGGTTGGCAGGCAATGAGCAGTTCTTC. J is TRBJ2-1 and V is TRBV5-1; D possibly corresponds to TRBD1 (7 bases). V dropped 0 bases and J dropped 6 bases, with 19 bases sitting between them. This CDR3 has 17 residues. Per the germline V gene, CDR1 is SGHRS and CDR2 is YFSETQ.